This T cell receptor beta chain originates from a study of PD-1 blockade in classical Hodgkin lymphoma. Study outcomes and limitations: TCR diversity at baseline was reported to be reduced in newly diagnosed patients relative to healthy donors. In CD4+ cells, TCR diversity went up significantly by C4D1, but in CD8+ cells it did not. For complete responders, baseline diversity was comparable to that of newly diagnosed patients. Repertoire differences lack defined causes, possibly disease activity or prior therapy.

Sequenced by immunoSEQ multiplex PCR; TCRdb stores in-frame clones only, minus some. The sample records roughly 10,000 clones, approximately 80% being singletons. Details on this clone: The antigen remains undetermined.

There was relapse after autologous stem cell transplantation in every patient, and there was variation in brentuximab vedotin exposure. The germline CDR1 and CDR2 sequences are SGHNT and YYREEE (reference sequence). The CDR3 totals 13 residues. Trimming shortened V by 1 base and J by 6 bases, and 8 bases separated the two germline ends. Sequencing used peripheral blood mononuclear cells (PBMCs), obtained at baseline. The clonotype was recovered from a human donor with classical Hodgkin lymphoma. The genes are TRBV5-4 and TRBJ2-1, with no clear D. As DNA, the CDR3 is TGTGCCAGCAGCTTGCTATTGAGCAATGAGCAGTTCTTC. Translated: CASSLLLSNEQFF.